This is a list of T cell receptor beta chains from one sample in a study of blood T cells in healthy people across ages. TCRdb analysed the 5' RACE reads with MiXCR anew, one entry per CDR3 protein. Of some 710,000 distinct CDR3 sequences detected, about a fifth appear once; the ten largest clones hold about 22%. The sample consisted of blood. These receptors were obtained from a man in his 70s in good health. Each CDR3 is given with its conserved first and last residue.

>TRBV21-1
CASSKVIPNTEAFF
>TRBV5-1
CASLREPISGANVLTF
>TRBV27
CASSLSGPLAGNEQFF
>TRBV12-3/TRBV12-4
CASGGQYQETQYF
>TRBV6-1
CASSEGSQVKNIQYF
>TRBV27
CASKSFPSGRANEQFF
>TRBV29-1
CSVESYYEQYF
>TRBV29-1
CSVVVAGQNIQYF
>TRBV4-3
CASSQQKERGTSRTDTQYF
>TRBV6-1
CASSDGLAGGTNTDTQYF
>TRBV12-3/TRBV12-4
CASSLIQGVNQPQHF
>TRBV28
CASSLPPGDRRGGYTF
>TRBV12-3/TRBV12-4
CASTEDLDIQYF
>TRBV7-7
CASSLALSRTRGPREYQETQYF
>TRBV6-6
CASSYERGGPYNEQFF
>TRBV20-1
CSALRLAGVNEQFF
>TRBV29-1
CSARPAPNEKLFF
>TRBV3-1
CASSQGWQTTQQGFF
>TRBV10-3
CAISVYGSTDTQYF
>TRBV24-1
CATKGEWTEAFF
>TRBV7-9
CASSLESWGTEAFF
>TRBV20-1
CSARDTQGQETQYF
>TRBV19
CASSIDWRSNTEAFF
>TRBV11-3
CASSLGARGMDTQYF
>TRBV30
CAWSARLDNEQFF
>TRBV12-3/TRBV12-4
CASSLLQGLGTIYF
>TRBV29-1
CSAGAAGNTIYF
>TRBV28
CASSLLQGGGNQPQHF
>TRBV5-1
CASSQGQGRETQYF
>TRBV20-1
CSAQRSGGGTEAFF
>TRBV4-1
CASSQDLVGTSVQETQYF
>TRBV20-1
CSARVGTGGDDTEAFF
>TRBV3-1
CASSQRDWAETQYF
>TRBV29-1
CSGTLVQETQYF
>TRBV12-5
CASGWAFF